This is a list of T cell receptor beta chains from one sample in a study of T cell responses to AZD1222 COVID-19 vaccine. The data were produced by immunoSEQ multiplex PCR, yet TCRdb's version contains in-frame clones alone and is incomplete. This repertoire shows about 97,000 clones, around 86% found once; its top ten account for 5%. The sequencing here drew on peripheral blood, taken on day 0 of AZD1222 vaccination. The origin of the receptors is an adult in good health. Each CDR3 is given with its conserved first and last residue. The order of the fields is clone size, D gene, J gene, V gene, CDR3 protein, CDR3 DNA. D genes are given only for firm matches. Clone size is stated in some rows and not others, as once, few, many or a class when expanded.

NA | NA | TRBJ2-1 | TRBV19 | CASSIRASSYNEQFF | TGTGCCAGTAGTATTAGGGCAAGCTCCTACAATGAGCAGTTCTTC
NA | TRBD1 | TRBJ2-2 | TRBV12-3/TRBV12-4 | CASSRDRAGELFF | TGTGCCAGCAGCAGGGACAGGGCCGGGGAGCTGTTTTTT
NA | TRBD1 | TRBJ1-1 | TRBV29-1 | CSAPGQGNTEAFF | TGCAGCGCCCCGGGACAGGGGAACACTGAAGCTTTCTTT
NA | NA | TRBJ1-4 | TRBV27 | CASSFKGVEGTNEKLFF | TGTGCCAGCAGTTTTAAGGGGGTCGAGGGCACTAATGAAAAACTGTTTTTT
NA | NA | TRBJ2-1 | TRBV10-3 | CAISETGVSYNEQFF | TGTGCCATCAGTGAGACGGGCGTATCCTACAATGAGCAGTTCTTC
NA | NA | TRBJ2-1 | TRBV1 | CTAGTPTPNEQFF | TGCACGGCCGGGACTCCCACCCCCAATGAGCAGTTCTTC
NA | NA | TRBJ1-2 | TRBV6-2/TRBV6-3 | CASSYPDLRNSNYGYTF | TGTGCCAGCAGTTACCCGGACCTCCGGAACTCTAACTATGGCTACACCTTC
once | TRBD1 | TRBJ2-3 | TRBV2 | CASSGIRDRVLGDTQYF | TGTGCCAGCAGTGGAATCCGGGACAGGGTTCTGGGAGATACGCAGTATTTT
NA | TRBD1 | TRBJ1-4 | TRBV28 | CASSLQGGNEKLFF | TGTGCCAGCAGTTTGCAGGGGGGAAATGAAAAACTGTTTTTT
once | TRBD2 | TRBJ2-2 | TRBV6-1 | CASSEPSGVGNTGELFF | TGTGCCAGCAGTGAACCAAGCGGGGTAGGAAACACCGGGGAGCTGTTTTTT
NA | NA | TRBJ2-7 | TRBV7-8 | CASSLVASFYEQYF | TGTGCCAGCAGCTTAGTGGCCAGTTTCTACGAGCAGTACTTC